Given below is one T cell receptor (beta chain) in context. This CDR3 contains 15 residues. Germline V CDR1 and CDR2: SGHTS, YDEGEE. Trimming shortened V by 6 bases and J by 4 bases, and 20 bases separated the two germline ends. Time point noted: newly diagnosed, previously untreated cHL patient sample. Investigators obtained CD8+ T cells from thawed PBMCs by magnetic negative selection. PBMCs from untreated, newly diagnosed classical Hodgkin lymphoma were comparison samples. The data originate from a study of PD-1 blockade in classical Hodgkin lymphoma. The assay was immunoSEQ multiplex PCR, and TCRdb's table has in-frame clones only and misses some. The sample has a few thousand clones, 81% seen once.

The TCR originated in a human donor with classical Hodgkin lymphoma. The chain uses TRBV5-8 and TRBJ2-7; TRBD1 or TRBD2 may be the D gene (5 bases each). The specimen sequenced was CD8+ T cells from blood. CDR3 sequence: CASTPWGSPFYEQYF. In DNA, the CDR3 is TGTGCCAGCACCCCATGGGGGAGCCCCTTTTACGAGCAGTACTTC.